This T cell receptor (beta chain) was sequenced in a study of T cells after posttransplantation cyclophosphamide. This clone has a handful of counts. Cyclophosphamide on days +3 and +4 followed busulfan-fludarabine conditioning and a marrow graft. Assay: immunoSEQ multiplex PCR; the TCRdb copy retains only in-frame clones and omits some. The table has 3,000 to 3,500 clones, 75% to 90% seen once; the top ten hold 7%. The receptor was derived from a female patient aged 50-59 years who received an allogeneic stem cell transplant from an unrelated donor, was CMV-positive, and had acute and chronic GVHD. Some of the T cells might come from the graft donor. Source: PBMCs, taken after allogeneic stem cell transplant with posttransplant cyclophosphamide.

Here the CDR3 reads CASSLDSGTYEQYF. Here the CDR3 DNA reads TGTGCCAGCAGCTTGGATAGCGGGACCTACGAGCAGTACTTC. This chain uses TRBV5-4 with TRBJ2-7, with 8 positions matching TRBD2. This CDR3 spans 14 amino acids. V lost 0 bases to trimming and J lost 2 bases; unmatched junction nucleotides: 1. Germline values: CDR1 SGHNT, CDR2 YYREEE (reference sequence).